The rows below give T cell receptor beta chains drawn from one sample of a study of blood T cell repertoires in COVID-19. The data were produced by immunoSEQ multiplex PCR, yet TCRdb's version contains in-frame clones alone and is incomplete. Among some 70,000 clones, roughly 80% were seen once, and the ten largest hold 0.83%. Sequencing input: peripheral blood. The receptors were sampled from a woman in her seventies with acute or convalescent COVID-19. Both conserved end residues are part of each CDR3. Each record gives: J gene, V gene, D gene, clone size, CDR3 protein, CDR3 DNA. The D gene is left open where the match is weak. Only part of the rows carry a size: once, few, many, or a class if the clone is expanded.

>TRBJ2-2|TRBV14|.|once
CASSLLQGTGELFF
TGTGCCAGCAGCCTACTACAGGGCACCGGGGAGCTGTTTTTT
>TRBJ1-2|TRBV7-6|TRBD1|few
CASSLGAGGINYGYTF
TGTGCCAGCAGCTTAGGAGCAGGGGGCATTAACTATGGCTACACCTTC
>TRBJ2-7|TRBV28|TRBD1|.
CASSRPGQGISYEQYF
TGTGCCAGCAGCCGGCCCGGACAGGGGATTTCCTACGAGCAGTACTTC
>TRBJ2-7|TRBV5-1|TRBD2|.
CASSLGLAGLSDGEQYF
TGCGCCAGCAGCTTGGGACTAGCGGGGCTTTCGGATGGCGAGCAGTACTTC
>TRBJ1-2|TRBV5-5|.|.
CASSLTGYGYTF
TGTGCCAGCAGCTTGACGGGCTATGGCTACACCTTC
>TRBJ2-7|TRBV4-1|TRBD1|.
CASTPGQGNFEQYF
TGCGCCAGCACCCCGGGACAGGGAAACTTCGAGCAGTACTTC
>TRBJ2-1|TRBV2|.|.
CASSEARGGYNEQFF
TGTGCCAGCAGTGAAGCGCGGGGCGGCTACAATGAGCAGTTCTTC
>TRBJ2-7|TRBV29-1|.|.
CSVPQGVEEQYF
TGCAGCGTTCCTCAAGGAGTGGAGGAGCAGTACTTC
>TRBJ2-1|TRBV5-5|TRBD1|.
CASSLVGTGYNEQFF
TGTGCCAGCAGCTTGGTTGGGACAGGATACAATGAGCAGTTCTTC
>TRBJ2-7|TRBV6-6|TRBD2|.
CASSPWGAGGYIYEQYF
TGTGCCAGCAGTCCCTGGGGAGCGGGAGGGTACATCTACGAGCAGTACTTC
>TRBJ2-3|TRBV18|.|once
CASSYTDTQYF
TGTGCCAGCTCGTACACAGATACGCAGTATTTT
>TRBJ1-1|TRBV19|.|.
CASRTRGLHTEAFF
TGTGCCAGTAGGACCAGGGGCCTCCACACTGAAGCTTTCTTT
>TRBJ2-5|TRBV30|TRBD1|.
CAWLRGTGGFWETQYF
TGTGCCTGGTTACGGGGGACAGGGGGTTTTTGGGAGACCCAGTACTTC
>TRBJ1-4|TRBV2|TRBD1|.
CASRKTGSEGEKLFF
TGTGCCAGCAGGAAGACAGGGAGTGAAGGTGAAAAACTGTTTTTT
>TRBJ2-7|TRBV27|TRBD1|few
CASSETGQGTYEQYF
TGTGCCAGCAGTGAGACGGGACAGGGAACCTACGAGCAGTACTTC
>TRBJ2-7|TRBV28|TRBD2|.
CASSFAGGPVGEQYF
TGTGCCAGCAGTTTTGCGGGAGGGCCGGTAGGGGAGCAGTACTTC
>TRBJ2-5|TRBV3-1/TRBV3-2|.|.
CASSIRDKEETQYF
TGTGCCAGCAGCATCCGGGACAAGGAAGAGACCCAGTACTTC
>TRBJ2-7|TRBV30|.|.
CACHSEAYEQYF
TGTGCCTGTCATAGCGAGGCCTACGAGCAGTACTTC
>TRBJ2-3|TRBV6-5|TRBD2|.
CASSYLGAGGDTQYF
TGTGCCAGCAGTTACTTAGGAGCGGGAGGAGATACGCAGTATTTT
>TRBJ1-4|TRBV16|.|once
CASSLRWEDEKLFF
TGTGCCAGCAGCCTGCGATGGGAGGATGAAAAACTGTTTTTT
>TRBJ2-7|TRBV15|.|.
CATSRDQGYEQYF
TGTGCCACCAGCAGAGATCAGGGCTACGAGCAGTACTTC
>TRBJ1-2|TRBV3-1/TRBV3-2|TRBD1|.
CASSHAGTGGYGYTF
TGTGCCAGCAGCCATGCCGGGACAGGGGGCTATGGCTACACCTTC